This T cell receptor beta chain was observed in a study of neurological immune-mediated disorders. This clonotype was detected ten times or more. TCRdb called the 5' RACE reads again in MiXCR, with one record for every CDR3 protein. The sample shows tens of thousands of distinct CDR3 sequences, around 25% of them seen only once. V was cut by 5 bases and J by 9 bases, with 9 bases left in between. The CDR3 has 11 amino acids. CDR1 and CDR2 from the germline V gene are SGHRS and YFSETQ. This sequence was found in a woman aged 70 to 79 in good health. Sequencing used PBMCs. V and J are TRBV5-1 and TRBJ2-1, with D uncertain. The CDR3 DNA reads as TGCGCCAGCAGTCCGGCCCGTGAGCAGTTCTTC. This codes for CASSPAREQFF.